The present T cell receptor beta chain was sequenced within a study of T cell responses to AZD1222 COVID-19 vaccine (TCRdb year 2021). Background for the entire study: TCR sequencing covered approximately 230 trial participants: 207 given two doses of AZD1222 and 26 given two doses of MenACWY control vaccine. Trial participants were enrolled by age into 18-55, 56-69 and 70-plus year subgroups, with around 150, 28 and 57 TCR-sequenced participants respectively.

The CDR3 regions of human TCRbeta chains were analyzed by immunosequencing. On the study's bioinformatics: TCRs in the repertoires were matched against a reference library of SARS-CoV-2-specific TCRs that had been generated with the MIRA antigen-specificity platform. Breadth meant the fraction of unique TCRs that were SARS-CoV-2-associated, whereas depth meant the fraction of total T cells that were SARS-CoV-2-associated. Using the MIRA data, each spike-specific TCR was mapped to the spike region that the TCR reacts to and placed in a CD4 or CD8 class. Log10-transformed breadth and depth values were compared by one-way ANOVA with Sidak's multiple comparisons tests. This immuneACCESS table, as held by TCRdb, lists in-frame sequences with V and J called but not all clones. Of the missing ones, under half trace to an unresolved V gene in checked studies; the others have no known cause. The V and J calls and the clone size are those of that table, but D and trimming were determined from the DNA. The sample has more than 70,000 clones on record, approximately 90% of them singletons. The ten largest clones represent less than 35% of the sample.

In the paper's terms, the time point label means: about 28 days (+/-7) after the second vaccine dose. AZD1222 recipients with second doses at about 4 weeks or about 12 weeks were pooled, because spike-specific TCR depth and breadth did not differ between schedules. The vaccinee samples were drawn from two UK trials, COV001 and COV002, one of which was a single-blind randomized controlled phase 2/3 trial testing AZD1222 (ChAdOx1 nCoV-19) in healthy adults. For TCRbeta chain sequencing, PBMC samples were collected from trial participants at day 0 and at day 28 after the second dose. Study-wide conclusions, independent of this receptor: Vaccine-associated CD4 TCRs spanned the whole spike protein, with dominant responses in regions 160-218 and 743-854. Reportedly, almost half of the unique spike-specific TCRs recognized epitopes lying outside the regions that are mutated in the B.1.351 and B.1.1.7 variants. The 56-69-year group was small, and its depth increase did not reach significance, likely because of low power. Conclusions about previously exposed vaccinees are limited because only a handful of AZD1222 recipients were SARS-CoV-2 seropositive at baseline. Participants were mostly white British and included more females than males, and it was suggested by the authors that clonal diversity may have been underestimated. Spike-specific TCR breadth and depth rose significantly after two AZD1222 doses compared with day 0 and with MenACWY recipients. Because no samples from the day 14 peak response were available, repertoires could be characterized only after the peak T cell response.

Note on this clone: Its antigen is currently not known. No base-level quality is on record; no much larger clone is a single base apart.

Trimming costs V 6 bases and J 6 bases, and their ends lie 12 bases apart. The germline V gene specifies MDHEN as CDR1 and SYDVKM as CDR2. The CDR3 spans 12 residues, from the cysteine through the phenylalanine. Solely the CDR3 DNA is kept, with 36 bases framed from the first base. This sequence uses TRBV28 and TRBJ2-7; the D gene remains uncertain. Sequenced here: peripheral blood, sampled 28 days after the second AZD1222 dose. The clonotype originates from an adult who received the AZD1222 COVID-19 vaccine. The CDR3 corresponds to CASSLSSREQYF. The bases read TGTGCCAGCAGCTTAAGCAGTCGCGAGCAGTACTTC.